The rows below give T cell receptor beta chains drawn from one sample of a study of beta chain features in type 1 diabetes. Produced via immunoSEQ multiplex PCR; TCRdb's table is partial and in-frame only. This repertoire shows around 150,000 clones, around 9.7% found once; its top ten account for approximately 0.7%. The sequencing input was central memory CD4+ T cells from blood. The source is a woman aged 25 to 39 with type 1 diabetes. Both conserved end residues are part of each CDR3. Each record gives: J gene, V gene, D gene, clone size, CDR3 protein, CDR3 DNA. A D gene is named only where the DNA matches it firmly. For some rows the clone size is stated as once, few or many, or as a class when expanded; others skip it.

>TRBJ1-5|TRBV7-9|-|few
CASSFQGNQPQHF
TGTGCCAGCAGCTTCCAGGGGAATCAGCCCCAGCATTTT
>TRBJ1-4|TRBV30|-|-
CAWSIIREKLFF
TGTGCCTGGAGCATAATCCGGGAAAAACTGTTTTTT
>TRBJ2-7|TRBV29-1|-|few
CSVVGFYEQYF
TGCAGCGTTGTCGGGTTCTACGAGCAGTACTTC
>TRBJ2-7|TRBV4-1|TRBD1|few
CASSREISTGDEQYF
TGCGCCAGCAGCCGAGAAATATCGACAGGGGACGAGCAGTACTTC
>TRBJ1-2|TRBV7-9|-|-
CASTRGLNYGYTF
TGTGCCAGTACAAGGGGTCTTAACTATGGCTACACCTTC
>TRBJ2-5|TRBV11-3|-|few
CASSAGETETQYF
TGTGCCAGCAGCGCAGGGGAAACAGAGACCCAGTACTTC
>TRBJ1-1|TRBV7-3|TRBD1|few
CASSPRTGSTEAFF
TGTGCCAGCAGCCCCCGGACAGGGAGCACTGAAGCTTTCTTT
>TRBJ1-2|TRBV30|-|few
CAWSVEGRGGYTF
TGTGCCTGGAGTGTAGAGGGGAGGGGCGGCTACACCTTC
>TRBJ2-3|TRBV30|TRBD2|-
CACSHLAGELDTQYF
TGTGCCTGTTCCCACCTAGCGGGAGAGTTAGATACGCAGTATTTT
>TRBJ2-7|TRBV18|-|few
CASSPAGNSYEQYF
TGTGCCAGCTCACCAGCAGGCAACTCCTACGAGCAGTACTTC
>TRBJ2-7|TRBV25-1|-|few
CASMTTGSYEQYF
TGTGCCAGCATGACAACAGGGTCCTACGAGCAGTACTTC
>TRBJ1-1|TRBV12-5|TRBD1|few
CASGLVDRGPATEAFF
TGTGCTAGTGGTTTGGTCGACAGGGGGCCGGCCACTGAAGCTTTCTTT
>TRBJ1-2|TRBV6-5|-|few
CASSSPDKNDYGYTF
TGTGCCAGCAGTTCTCCGGACAAGAATGACTATGGCTACACCTTC
>TRBJ1-1|TRBV11-2|-|-
CASSMRQVPSEAFF
TGTGCCAGCAGCATGCGACAGGTACCCTCTGAAGCTTTCTTT
>TRBJ2-3|TRBV19|-|-
CASSNPRESSTDTQYF
TGTGCCAGTAGTAACCCCCGGGAGTCTAGCACAGATACGCAGTATTTT
>TRBJ1-1|TRBV7-3|-|few
CASSPGTNTEAFF
TGTGCCAGCAGCCCCGGGACTAACACTGAAGCTTTCTTT
>TRBJ2-1|TRBV10-3|-|-
CAMSDSYNEQFF
TGTGCCATGAGCGACTCCTACAATGAGCAGTTCTTC
>TRBJ2-1|TRBV9|-|-
CASSGRDLSYNEQFF
TGTGCCAGCAGCGGCAGGGATCTGTCCTACAATGAGCAGTTCTTC
>TRBJ2-5|TRBV6-6|-|-
CASSPLLEGGTQYF
TGTGCCAGCAGTCCCCTCTTAGAGGGAGGGACCCAGTACTTC
>TRBJ2-7|TRBV27|TRBD2|-
CASSSSRGGIYEQYF
TGTGCCAGCAGTTCCTCCCGGGGGGGTATCTACGAGCAGTACTTC
>TRBJ1-2|TRBV5-1|TRBD1|-
CASSIGQGEGYGYTF
TGCGCCAGCAGCATCGGACAGGGGGAGGGCTATGGCTACACCTTC
>TRBJ2-3|TRBV7-9|-|few
CASSYSGTGTDTQYF
TGTGCCAGCAGCTATAGCGGGACAGGGACAGATACGCAGTATTTT
>TRBJ2-4|TRBV2|TRBD2|few
CASRGEDIQYF
TGTGCCAGTCGGGGGGAAGACATTCAGTACTTC
>TRBJ2-1|TRBV7-9|TRBD2|few
CASSLGGLAGRNEQFF
TGTGCCAGCAGCTTAGGTGGGCTAGCGGGACGCAATGAGCAGTTCTTC
>TRBJ2-4|TRBV5-4|-|-
CASSPEGTPGNIQYF
TGTGCCAGCAGCCCTGAGGGGACACCGGGGAACATTCAGTACTTC
>TRBJ2-5|TRBV14|-|-
CASSQTSGAQETQYF
TGTGCCAGCAGCCAAACCAGCGGAGCCCAAGAGACCCAGTACTTC
>TRBJ1-2|TRBV30|-|few
CAWSTPDPGSDYGYTF
TGTGCCTGGAGTACCCCGGACCCGGGATCGGACTATGGCTACACCTTC
>TRBJ2-5|TRBV5-1|-|-
CASSLVAETQYF
TGCGCCAGCAGCTTGGTTGCGGAGACCCAGTACTTC
>TRBJ2-3|TRBV6-5|TRBD2|-
CASSSVLAGADTQYF
TGTGCCAGCAGCTCTGTACTAGCGGGGGCAGATACGCAGTATTTT
>TRBJ2-3|TRBV5-6|TRBD2|-
CASRTGGTGQYF
TGTGCCAGCAGAACGGGAGGGACGGGGCAGTATTTT
>TRBJ1-5|TRBV9|-|few
CASSETYSNQPQHF
TGTGCCAGCAGCGAGACTTATAGCAATCAGCCCCAGCATTTT
>TRBJ2-5|TRBV7-6|-|-
CASSSSVGDSETQYF
TGTGCCAGCAGCTCAAGCGTAGGGGATTCAGAGACCCAGTACTTC
>TRBJ1-3|TRBV9|-|-
CASSVRGSSGNTIYF
TGTGCCAGCAGCGTGCGCGGTTCCTCTGGAAACACCATATATTTT
>TRBJ2-7|TRBV5-1|TRBD1|-
CASRSGQAGSYEQYF
TGCGCCAGCAGGTCGGGACAGGCAGGATCCTACGAGCAGTACTTC
>TRBJ2-7|TRBV6-1|-|few
CASSESISGEQYF
TGTGCCAGCAGTGAATCGATTAGCGGCGAGCAGTACTTC
>TRBJ2-1|TRBV2|-|few
CASKPPGFSSYNEQFF
TGTGCCAGCAAACCTCCCGGGTTTAGCTCCTACAATGAGCAGTTCTTC
>TRBJ2-1|TRBV30|-|few
CAWGQSSYNEQFF
TGTGCCTGGGGACAGAGCTCCTACAATGAGCAGTTCTTC
>TRBJ2-7|TRBV4-1|-|-
CASSQRDIGSYEQYF
TGCGCCAGCAGCCAACGGGACATAGGCTCCTACGAGCAGTACTTC
>TRBJ2-7|TRBV29-1|TRBD1|-
CSVATGDEQYF
TGCAGCGTCGCGACAGGGGACGAGCAGTACTTC
>TRBJ2-5|TRBV7-3|TRBD2|-
CASSLGLAGGPQETQYF
TGTGCCAGCAGCTTGGGACTAGCGGGAGGCCCACAAGAGACCCAGTACTTC
>TRBJ2-7|TRBV9|-|few
CASSAGLKASGEQYF
TGTGCCAGCAGCGCCGGGTTGAAGGCCTCGGGGGAGCAGTACTTC
>TRBJ2-3|TRBV12-5|TRBD2|few
CASGFRTSGNADTQYF
TGTGCTAGTGGTTTCAGGACTAGCGGGAATGCAGATACGCAGTATTTT
>TRBJ2-2|TRBV9|-|few
CASSVLNREGSGELFF
TGTGCCAGCAGCGTACTGAACAGGGAAGGATCCGGGGAGCTGTTTTTT
>TRBJ2-3|TRBV4-2|TRBD2|few
CASSQLKGLAGAGDTQYF
TGTGCCAGCAGCCAACTGAAGGGACTAGCGGGAGCTGGAGATACGCAGTATTTT
>TRBJ1-5|TRBV19|-|-
CASSIGTRSNQPQHF
TGTGCCAGTAGTATTGGGACACGTAGCAATCAGCCCCAGCATTTT
>TRBJ1-2|TRBV7-3|TRBD1|few
CASSSSQGADGYTF
TGTGCCAGCAGTTCATCTCAGGGGGCGGATGGCTACACCTTC
>TRBJ2-3|TRBV21-1|-|-
CASSIPGLAGAADTQYF
TGTGCCAGCAGCATTCCGGGACTAGCGGGAGCGGCGGATACGCAGTATTTT
>TRBJ2-1|TRBV7-9|TRBD1|few
CARTGLYNEQFF
TGTGCCAGGACAGGGCTCTACAATGAGCAGTTCTTC
>TRBJ1-1|TRBV5-1|-|-
CASSLDVGGPTFF
TGCGCCAGCAGCTTGGATGTGGGGGGACCGACTTTCTTT
>TRBJ2-7|TRBV21-1|-|few
CASKMEADYEQYF
TGTGCCAGCAAGATGGAGGCGGACTACGAGCAGTACTTC
>TRBJ2-4|TRBV7-9|-|-
CASSQNYGGENIQYF
TGTGCCAGCAGCCAGAATTACGGAGGGGAAAACATTCAGTACTTC
>TRBJ2-5|TRBV18|TRBD1|-
CASSPNTGDETQYF
TGTGCCAGCTCACCAAACACAGGGGACGAGACCCAGTACTTC
>TRBJ1-5|TRBV29-1|-|-
CSVEVGDQPQHF
TGCAGCGTTGAAGTAGGGGATCAACCCCAGCATTTT
>TRBJ2-1|TRBV15|-|few
CATSREAAGSYNEQFF
TGTGCCACCAGCAGAGAGGCGGCGGGCTCCTACAATGAGCAGTTCTTC